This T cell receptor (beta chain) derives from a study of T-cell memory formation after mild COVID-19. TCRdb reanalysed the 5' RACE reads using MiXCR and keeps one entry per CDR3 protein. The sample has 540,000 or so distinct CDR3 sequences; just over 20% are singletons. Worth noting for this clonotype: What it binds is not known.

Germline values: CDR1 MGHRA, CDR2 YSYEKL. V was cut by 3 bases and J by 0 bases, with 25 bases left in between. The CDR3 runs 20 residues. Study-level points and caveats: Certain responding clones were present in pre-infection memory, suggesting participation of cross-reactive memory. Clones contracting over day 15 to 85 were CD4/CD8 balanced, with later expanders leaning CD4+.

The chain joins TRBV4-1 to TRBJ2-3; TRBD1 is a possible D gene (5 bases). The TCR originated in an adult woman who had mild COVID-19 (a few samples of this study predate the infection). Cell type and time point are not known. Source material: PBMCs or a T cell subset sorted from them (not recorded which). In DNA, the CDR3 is TGCGCCAGCAGCCATGTCTCCCAGCTAAGACAGTTTGGTAGCACAGATACGCAGTATTTT. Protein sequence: CASSHVSQLRQFGSTDTQYF.